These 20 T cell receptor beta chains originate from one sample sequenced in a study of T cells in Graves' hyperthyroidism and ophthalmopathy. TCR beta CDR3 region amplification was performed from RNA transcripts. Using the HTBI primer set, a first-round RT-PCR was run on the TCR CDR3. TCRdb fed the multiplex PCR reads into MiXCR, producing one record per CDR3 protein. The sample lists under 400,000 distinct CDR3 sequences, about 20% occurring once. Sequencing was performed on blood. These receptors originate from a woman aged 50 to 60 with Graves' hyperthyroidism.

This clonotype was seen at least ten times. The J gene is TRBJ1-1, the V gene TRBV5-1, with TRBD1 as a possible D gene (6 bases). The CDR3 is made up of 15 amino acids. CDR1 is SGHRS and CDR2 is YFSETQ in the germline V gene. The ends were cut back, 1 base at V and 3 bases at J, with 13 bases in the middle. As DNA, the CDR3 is TGCGCCAGCAGCTTGTGGACAGCCGCTGACACTGAAGCTTTCTTT. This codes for CASSLWTAADTEAFF.

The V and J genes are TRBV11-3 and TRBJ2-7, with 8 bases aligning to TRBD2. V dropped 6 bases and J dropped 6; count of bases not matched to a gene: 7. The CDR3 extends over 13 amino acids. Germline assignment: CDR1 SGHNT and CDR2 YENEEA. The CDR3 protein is CASSWTSLGEQYF. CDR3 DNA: TGTGCCAGCAGTTGGACTAGCCTAGGCGAGCAGTACTTC.

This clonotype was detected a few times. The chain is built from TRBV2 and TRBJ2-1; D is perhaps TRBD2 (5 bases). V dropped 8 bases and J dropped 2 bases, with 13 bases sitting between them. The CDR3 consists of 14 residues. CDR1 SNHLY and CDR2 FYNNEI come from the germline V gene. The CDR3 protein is CASLGSGPYNEQFF. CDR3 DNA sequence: TGTGCCAGCCTGGGGAGCGGTCCCTACAATGAGCAGTTCTTC.

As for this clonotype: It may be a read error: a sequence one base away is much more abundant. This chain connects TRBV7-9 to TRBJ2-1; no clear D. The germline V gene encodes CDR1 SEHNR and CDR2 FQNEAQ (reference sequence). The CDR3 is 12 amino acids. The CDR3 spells CANSFQYNEQFF. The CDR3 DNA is TGTGCCAACAGCTTCCAATACAATGAGCAGTTCTTC. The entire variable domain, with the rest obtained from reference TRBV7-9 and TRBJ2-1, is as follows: DTGVSQNPRHKITKRGQNVTFRCDPISEHNRLYWYRQTLGQGPEFLTYFQNEAQLEKSRLLSDRFSAERPKGSFSTLEIQRTEQGDSAMYLCANSFQYNEQFFGPGTRLTVL.

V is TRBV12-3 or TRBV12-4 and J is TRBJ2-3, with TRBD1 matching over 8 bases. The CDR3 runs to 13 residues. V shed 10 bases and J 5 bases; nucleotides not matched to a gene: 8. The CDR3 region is CATLGQGGDTQYF. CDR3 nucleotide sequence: TGTGCCACCCTTGGACAGGGAGGAGATACGCAGTATTTT.

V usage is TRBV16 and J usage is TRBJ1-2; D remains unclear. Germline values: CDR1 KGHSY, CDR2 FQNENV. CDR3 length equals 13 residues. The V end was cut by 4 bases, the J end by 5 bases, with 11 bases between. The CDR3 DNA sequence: TGTGCCAGCAGCCTAAGGGAGTCTTATGGCTACACCTTC. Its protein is CASSLRESYGYTF.

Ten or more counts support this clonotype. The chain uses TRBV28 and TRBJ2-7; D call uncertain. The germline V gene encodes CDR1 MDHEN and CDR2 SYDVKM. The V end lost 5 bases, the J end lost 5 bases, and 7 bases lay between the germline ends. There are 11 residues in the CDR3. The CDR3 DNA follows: TGTGCCAGCAGTCTCCCCGACGAGCAGTACTTC. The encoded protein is CASSLPDEQYF.

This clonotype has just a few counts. The CDR3 loop is CASRRQGRGSGTYNEQFF. As DNA, the CDR3 is TGTGCCAGCAGAAGACAGGGGCGCGGGTCCGGCACCTACAATGAGCAGTTCTTC. The chain links TRBV6-1 to TRBJ2-1; 8 bases match TRBD1. After removal of 6 bases from V and 2 bases from J, the junction contained 15 bases not matched to a gene. CDR3 size: 18 residues. Germline lookup yields CDR1 MNHNS and CDR2 SASEGT.

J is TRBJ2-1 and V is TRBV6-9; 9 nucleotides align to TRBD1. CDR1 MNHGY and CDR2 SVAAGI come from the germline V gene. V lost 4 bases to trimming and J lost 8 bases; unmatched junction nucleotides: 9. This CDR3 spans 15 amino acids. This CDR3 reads CASSSPDRGRDEQFF. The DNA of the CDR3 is TGTGCCAGCAGTTCTCCGGACAGGGGACGGGATGAGCAGTTCTTC.

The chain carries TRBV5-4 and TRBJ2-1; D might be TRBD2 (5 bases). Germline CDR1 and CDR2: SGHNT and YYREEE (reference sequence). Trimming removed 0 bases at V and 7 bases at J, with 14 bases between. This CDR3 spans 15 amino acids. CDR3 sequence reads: CASSLDRYTGNEQFF. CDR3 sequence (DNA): TGTGCCAGCAGCTTGGATCGTTATACGGGAAATGAGCAGTTCTTC.

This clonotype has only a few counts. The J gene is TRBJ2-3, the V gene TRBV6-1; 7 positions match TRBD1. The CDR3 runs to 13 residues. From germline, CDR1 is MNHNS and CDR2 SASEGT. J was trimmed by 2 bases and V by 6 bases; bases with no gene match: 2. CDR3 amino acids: CASRDRPTDTQYF. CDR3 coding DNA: TGTGCCAGCAGGGACAGGCCCACAGATACGCAGTATTTT.

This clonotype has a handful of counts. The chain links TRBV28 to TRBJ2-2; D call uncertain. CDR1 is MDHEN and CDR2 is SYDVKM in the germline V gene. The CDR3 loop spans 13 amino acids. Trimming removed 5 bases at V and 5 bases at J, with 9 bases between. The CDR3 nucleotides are TGTGCCAGCAGTCCCATCTGGACCGGGGAGCTGTTTTTT. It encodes CASSPIWTGELFF.

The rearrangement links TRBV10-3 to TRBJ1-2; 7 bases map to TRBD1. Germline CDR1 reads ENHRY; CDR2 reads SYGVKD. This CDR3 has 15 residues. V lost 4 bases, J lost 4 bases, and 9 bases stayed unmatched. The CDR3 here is CAISAGGDRVYGYTF. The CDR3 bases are TGTGCCATCAGTGCCGGTGGAGACAGGGTCTATGGCTACACCTTC.

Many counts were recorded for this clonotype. CDR3 sequence (DNA): TGCGCCAGCAGAGCAGGTCCGAACACTGAAGCTTTCTTT. Translated: CASRAGPNTEAFF. The chain couples TRBV5-1 to TRBJ1-1, with no clear D. This CDR3 has 13 residues. V lost 5 bases and J lost 1, with 9 bases in between. Germline CDR1 and CDR2: SGHRS and YFSETQ.

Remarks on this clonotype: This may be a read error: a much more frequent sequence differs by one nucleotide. Here the CDR3 DNA reads TGTGCCAGCAGCTTACGCCGGGGTCAAGAGACCCGGTACTTC. This codes for CASSLRRGQETRYF. J is TRBJ2-5 and V is TRBV13, with a weak D call TRBD2 (5 bases). Germline lookup yields CDR1 PRHDT and CDR2 FYEKMQ (reference sequence). The CDR3 length is 14 residues.

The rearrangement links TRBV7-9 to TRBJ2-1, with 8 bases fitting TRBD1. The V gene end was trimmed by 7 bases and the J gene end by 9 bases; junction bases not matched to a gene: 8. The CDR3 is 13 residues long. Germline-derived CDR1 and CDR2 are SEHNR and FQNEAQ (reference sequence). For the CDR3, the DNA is TGTGCCAGCAACGGACAGGGCTTGACTGAGCAGTTCTTC. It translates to CASNGQGLTEQFF.

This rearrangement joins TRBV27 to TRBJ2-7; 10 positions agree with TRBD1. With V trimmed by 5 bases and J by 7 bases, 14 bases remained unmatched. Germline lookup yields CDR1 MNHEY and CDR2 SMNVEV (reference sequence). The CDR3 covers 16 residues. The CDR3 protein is CASSPSFGTGVREQYF. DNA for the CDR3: TGTGCCAGCAGTCCAAGTTTCGGGACAGGGGTTAGGGAGCAGTACTTC.

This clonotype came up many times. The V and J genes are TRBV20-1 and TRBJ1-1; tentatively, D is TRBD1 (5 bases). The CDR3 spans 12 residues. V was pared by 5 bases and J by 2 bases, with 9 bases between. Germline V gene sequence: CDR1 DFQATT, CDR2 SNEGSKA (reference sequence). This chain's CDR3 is CSALGVNTEAFF. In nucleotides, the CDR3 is TGCAGTGCTTTAGGGGTCAACACTGAAGCTTTCTTT.

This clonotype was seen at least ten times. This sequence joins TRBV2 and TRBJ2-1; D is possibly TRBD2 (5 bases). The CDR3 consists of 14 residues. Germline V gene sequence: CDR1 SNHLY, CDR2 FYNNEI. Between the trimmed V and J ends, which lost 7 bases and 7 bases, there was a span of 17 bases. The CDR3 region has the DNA TGTGCCAGCACCGGAGGACGACCTGGGAATGAGCAGTTCTTC. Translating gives CASTGGRPGNEQFF.

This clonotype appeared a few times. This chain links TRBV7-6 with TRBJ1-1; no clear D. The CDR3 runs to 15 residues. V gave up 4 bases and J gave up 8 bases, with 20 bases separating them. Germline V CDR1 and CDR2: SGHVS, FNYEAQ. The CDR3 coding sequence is TGTGCCAGCAGCTGGACGGGAGGTTCGACCCAAGAAGCTTTCTTT. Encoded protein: CASSWTGGSTQEAFF.